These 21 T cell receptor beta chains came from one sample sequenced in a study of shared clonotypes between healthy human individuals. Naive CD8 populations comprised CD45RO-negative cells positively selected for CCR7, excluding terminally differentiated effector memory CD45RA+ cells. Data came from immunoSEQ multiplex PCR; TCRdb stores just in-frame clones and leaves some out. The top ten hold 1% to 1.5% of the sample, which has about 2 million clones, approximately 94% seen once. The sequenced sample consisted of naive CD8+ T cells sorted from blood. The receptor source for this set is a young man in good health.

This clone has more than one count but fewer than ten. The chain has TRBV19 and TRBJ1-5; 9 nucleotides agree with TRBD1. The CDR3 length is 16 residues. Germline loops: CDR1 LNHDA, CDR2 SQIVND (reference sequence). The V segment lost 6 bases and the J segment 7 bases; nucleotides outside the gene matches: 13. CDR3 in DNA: TGTGCCAGTAGACTGTTAGGGACAGGGATTCCCCAGCCCCAGCATTTT. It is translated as CASRLLGTGIPQPQHF. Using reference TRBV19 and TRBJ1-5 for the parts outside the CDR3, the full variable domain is DGGITQSPKYLFRKEGQNVTLSCEQNLNHDAMYWYRQDPGQGLRLIYYSQIVNDFQKGDIAEGYSVSREKKESFPLTVTSAQKNPTAFYLCASRLLGTGIPQPQHFGDGTRLSIL.

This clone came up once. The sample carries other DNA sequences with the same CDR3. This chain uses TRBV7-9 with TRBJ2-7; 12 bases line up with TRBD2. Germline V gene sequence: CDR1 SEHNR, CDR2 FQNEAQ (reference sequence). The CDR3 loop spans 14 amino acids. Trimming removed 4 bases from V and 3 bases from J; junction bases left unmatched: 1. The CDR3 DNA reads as TGTGCCAGCAGCTCGACTAGCGGGAGCTACGAGCAGTACTTC. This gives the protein CASSSTSGSYEQYF.

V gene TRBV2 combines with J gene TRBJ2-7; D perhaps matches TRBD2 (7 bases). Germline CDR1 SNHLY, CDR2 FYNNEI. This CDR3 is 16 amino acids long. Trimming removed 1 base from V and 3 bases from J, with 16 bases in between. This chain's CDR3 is CASSEEYGGGVYEQYF. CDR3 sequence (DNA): TGTGCCAGCAGTGAAGAGTATGGGGGGGGCGTCTACGAGCAGTACTTC.

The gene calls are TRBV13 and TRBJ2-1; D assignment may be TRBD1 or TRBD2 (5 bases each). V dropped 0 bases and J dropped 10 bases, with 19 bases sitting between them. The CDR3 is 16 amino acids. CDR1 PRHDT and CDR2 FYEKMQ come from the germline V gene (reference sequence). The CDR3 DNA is TGTGCCAGCAGCTTAGGGGGACCCGGAAACTGGAGAGAGCAGTTCTTC. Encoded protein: CASSLGGPGNWREQFF.

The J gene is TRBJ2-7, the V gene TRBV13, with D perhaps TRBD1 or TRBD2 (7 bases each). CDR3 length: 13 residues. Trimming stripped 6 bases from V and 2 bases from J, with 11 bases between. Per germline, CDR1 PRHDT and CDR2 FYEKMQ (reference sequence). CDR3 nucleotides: TGTGCCAGCAGAGCGGGACAGACCTACGAGCAGTACTTC. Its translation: CASRAGQTYEQYF.

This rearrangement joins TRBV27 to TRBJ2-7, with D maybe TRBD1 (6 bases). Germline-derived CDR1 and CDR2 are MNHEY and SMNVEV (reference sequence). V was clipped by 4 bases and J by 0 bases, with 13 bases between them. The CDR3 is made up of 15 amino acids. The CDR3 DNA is TGTGCCAGCAGTTACACCGGGACACCCTCCTACGAGCAGTACTTC. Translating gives CASSYTGTPSYEQYF.

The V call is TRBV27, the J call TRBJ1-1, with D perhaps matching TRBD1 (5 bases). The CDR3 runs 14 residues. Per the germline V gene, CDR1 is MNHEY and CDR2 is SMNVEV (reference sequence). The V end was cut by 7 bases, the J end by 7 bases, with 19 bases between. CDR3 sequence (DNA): TGTGCCAGCAAGATTGCGGGGCAGGTATATGAAGCTTTCTTT. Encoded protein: CASKIAGQVYEAFF.

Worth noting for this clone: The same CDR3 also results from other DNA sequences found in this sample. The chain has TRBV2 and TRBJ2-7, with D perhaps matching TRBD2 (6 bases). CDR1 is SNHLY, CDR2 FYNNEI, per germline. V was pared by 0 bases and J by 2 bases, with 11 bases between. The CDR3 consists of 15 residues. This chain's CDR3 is CASSEAAGGTYEQYF. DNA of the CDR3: TGTGCCAGCAGTGAAGCAGCGGGCGGCACCTACGAGCAGTACTTC. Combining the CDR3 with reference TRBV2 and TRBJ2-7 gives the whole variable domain EPEVTQTPSHQVTQMGQEVILRCVPISNHLYFYWYRQILGQKVEFLVSFYNNEISEKSEIFDDQFSVERPDGSNFTLKIRSTKLEDSAMYFCASSEAAGGTYEQYFGPGTRLTVT.

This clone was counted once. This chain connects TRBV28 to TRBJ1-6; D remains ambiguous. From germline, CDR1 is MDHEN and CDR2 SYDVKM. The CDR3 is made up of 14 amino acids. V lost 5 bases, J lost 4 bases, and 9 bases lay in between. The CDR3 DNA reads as TGTGCCAGCAGTCTTGGGGATTATAATTCACCCCTCCACTTT. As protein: CASSLGDYNSPLHF.

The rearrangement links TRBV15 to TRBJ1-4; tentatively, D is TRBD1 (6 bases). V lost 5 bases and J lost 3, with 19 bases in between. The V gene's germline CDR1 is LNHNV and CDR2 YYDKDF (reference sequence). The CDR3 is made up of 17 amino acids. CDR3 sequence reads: CATSPLTRGTPNEKLFF. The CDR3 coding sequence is TGTGCCACCAGCCCTCTGACAAGGGGGACACCTAATGAAAAACTGTTTTTT.

The CDR3 protein is CSGIPGQGIETQYF. The CDR3, as DNA: TGCAGCGGAATCCCGGGACAGGGTATCGAGACCCAGTACTTC. The V call is TRBV29-1, the J call TRBJ2-5; 9 nucleotides align to TRBD1. Germline-derived CDR1 and CDR2 are SQVTM and ANQGSEA. The CDR3 contains 14 residues. V shed 7 bases, J shed 5 bases, and the junction held 11 bases outside the gene matches. The full variable domain, completed using reference TRBV29-1 and TRBJ2-5, is SAVISQKPSRDICQRGTSLTIQCQVDSQVTMMFWYRQQPGQSLTLIATANQGSEATYESGFVIDKFPISRPNLTFSTLTVSNMSPEDSSIYLCSGIPGQGIETQYFGPGTRLLVL.

CDR3 loop: CASSDGAGASGANVLTF. CDR3 DNA sequence: TGTGCCAGCAGTGACGGAGCGGGAGCTTCTGGGGCCAACGTCCTGACTTTC. The rearrangement joins TRBV6-1 to TRBJ2-6; 8 bases align to TRBD2. The CDR3 extends over 17 amino acids. Germline V CDR1 and CDR2: MNHNS, SASEGT. Trimming removed 3 bases from V and 1 base from J; junction bases left unmatched: 5.

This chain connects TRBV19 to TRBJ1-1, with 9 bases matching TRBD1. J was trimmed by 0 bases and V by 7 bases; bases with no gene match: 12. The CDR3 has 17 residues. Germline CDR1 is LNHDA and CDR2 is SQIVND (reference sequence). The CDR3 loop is CASTPQGARLVNTEAFF. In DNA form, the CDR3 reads TGTGCCAGTACCCCACAGGGGGCAAGATTAGTGAACACTGAAGCTTTCTTT.

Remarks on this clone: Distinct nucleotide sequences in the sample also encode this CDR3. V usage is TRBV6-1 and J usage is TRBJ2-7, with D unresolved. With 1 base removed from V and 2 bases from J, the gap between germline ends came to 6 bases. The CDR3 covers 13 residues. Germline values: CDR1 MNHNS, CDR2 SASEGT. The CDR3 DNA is TGTGCCAGCAGTGAAGGTCCCACCTACGAGCAGTACTTC. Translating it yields CASSEGPTYEQYF.

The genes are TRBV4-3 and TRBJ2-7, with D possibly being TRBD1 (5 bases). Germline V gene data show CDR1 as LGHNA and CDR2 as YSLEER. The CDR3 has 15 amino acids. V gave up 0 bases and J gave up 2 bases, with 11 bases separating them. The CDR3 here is CASSQEWGGAYEQYF. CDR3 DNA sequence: TGCGCCAGCAGCCAAGAATGGGGCGGAGCCTACGAGCAGTACTTC.

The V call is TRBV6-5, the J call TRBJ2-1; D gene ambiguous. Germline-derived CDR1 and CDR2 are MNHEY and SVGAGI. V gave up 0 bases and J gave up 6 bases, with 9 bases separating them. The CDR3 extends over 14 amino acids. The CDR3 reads CASSYSGSPNEQFF. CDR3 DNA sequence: TGTGCCAGCAGTTACTCTGGGTCCCCCAATGAGCAGTTCTTC.

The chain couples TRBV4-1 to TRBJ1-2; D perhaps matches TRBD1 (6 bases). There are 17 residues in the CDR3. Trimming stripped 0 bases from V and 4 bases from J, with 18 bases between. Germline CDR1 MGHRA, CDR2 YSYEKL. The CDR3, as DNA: TGCGCCAGCAGCCAAGAAGGTTGGACAGCCTGGATCTATGGCTACACCTTC. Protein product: CASSQEGWTAWIYGYTF.

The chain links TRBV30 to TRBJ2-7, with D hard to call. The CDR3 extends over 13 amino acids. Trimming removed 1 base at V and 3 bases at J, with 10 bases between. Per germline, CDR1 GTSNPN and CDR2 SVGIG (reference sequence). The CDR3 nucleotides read TGTGCCTGGAGTGAACAGAACTACTACGAGCAGTACTTC. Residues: CAWSEQNYYEQYF.

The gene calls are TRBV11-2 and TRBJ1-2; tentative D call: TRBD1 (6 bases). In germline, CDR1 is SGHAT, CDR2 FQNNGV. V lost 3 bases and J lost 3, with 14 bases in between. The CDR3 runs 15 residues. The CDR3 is CASSFTTGRDYGYTF. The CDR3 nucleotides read TGTGCCAGCAGCTTTACGACAGGTCGAGACTATGGCTACACCTTC.

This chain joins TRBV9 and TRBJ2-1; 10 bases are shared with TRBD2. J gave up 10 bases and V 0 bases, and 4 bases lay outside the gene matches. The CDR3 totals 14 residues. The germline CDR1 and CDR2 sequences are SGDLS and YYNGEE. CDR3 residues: CASSVGLAGREQFF. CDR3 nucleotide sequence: TGTGCCAGCAGCGTAGGACTAGCGGGTAGAGAGCAGTTCTTC. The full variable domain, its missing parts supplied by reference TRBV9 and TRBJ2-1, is DSGVTQTPKHLITATGQRVTLRCSPRSGDLSVYWYQQSLDQGLQFLIQYYNGEERAKGNILERFSAQQFPDLHSELNLSSLELGDSALYFCASSVGLAGREQFFGPGTRLTVL.

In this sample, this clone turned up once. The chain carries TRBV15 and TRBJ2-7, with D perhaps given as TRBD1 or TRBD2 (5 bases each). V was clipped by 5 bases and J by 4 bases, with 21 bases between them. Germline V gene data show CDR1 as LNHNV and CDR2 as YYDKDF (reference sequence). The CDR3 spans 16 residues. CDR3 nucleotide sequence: TGTGCCACCAGCGGCCTAGACCCCGAGGGACGTTACGAGCAGTACTTC. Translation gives CATSGLDPEGRYEQYF.